Reported below is one TCR beta chain. This sample was included in a study of patients and donors after allogeneic stem cell transplantation. One entry per CDR3 protein results from TCRdb running MiXCR on the RT-PCR reads. The repertoire holds some 960,000 distinct CDR3 sequences, with roughly 18% as singletons. Material: blood, either unsorted or a sorted T cell fraction (not recorded which). The receptor was isolated from a human donor who was either an allogeneic HSCT recipient or a stem cell or donor lymphocyte infusion donor (not recorded which). It is not recorded whose cells these are; they may come from a transplant donor.

Written as DNA, the CDR3 is TGTGCCAGCAGCTTACTTAAGGGAACAGAGACCCAGTACTTC. It is translated as CASSLLKGTETQYF. The rearrangement uses TRBV7-9 and TRBJ2-5; D not certain. V was shortened by 2 bases and J by 4 bases, with 11 bases between the two germline ends. Germline CDR1 is SEHNR and CDR2 is FQNEAQ (reference sequence). CDR3 length equals 14 residues.